The 14 T cell receptor beta chains in this list originate from one sample, sequenced in a study of response to subunit inactivated influenza vaccine (dated by TCRdb to 2016 to 2018). Libraries came from RT-PCR. Sequenced on an Illumina HiSeq 2500. TCRdb applied fastp at Q25 and MiXCR to the public reads, then kept only in-frame beta chains. Rows merge per CDR3 protein into single entries with the most common DNA and genes. Within this sample are about 190,000 distinct CDR3 sequences, with about an eighth of them counted one time only. Roughly 26% of the sample comes from the top ten. The specimen was CD8+ T cells sorted from PBMCs, collected about 5 days after vaccination. These receptors came from a man over 45 who received an inactivated influenza vaccine. Donor details come from another sample of the same person, matched by shared clones.

The chain combines TRBV4-3 with TRBJ1-4; possibly TRBD1 for D (5 bases). CDR3 length equals 17 residues. V lost 0 bases, J lost 6 bases, and 17 bases lay in between. Germline V gene sequence: CDR1 LGHNA, CDR2 YSLEER. In nucleotides, the CDR3 is TGCGCCAGCAGCCAAGATCTCGGCGCAGGGACGGATGAAAAACTGTTTTTT. The encoded protein is CASSQDLGAGTDEKLFF.

This clonotype was picked up many times. This chain links TRBV7-9 with TRBJ1-1; D call uncertain. Deletions cut 4 bases from V and 5 bases from J, with 17 bases between. The germline gives CDR1 SEHNR, CDR2 FQNEAQ (reference sequence). The CDR3 is 15 residues long. Here the CDR3 reads CASSSSGVGRTEAFF. CDR3 nucleotides: TGTGCCAGCAGCTCATCTGGAGTGGGGAGAACTGAAGCTTTCTTT. The entire variable domain, with the rest obtained from reference TRBV7-9 and TRBJ1-1, is as follows: DTGVSQNPRHKITKRGQNVTFRCDPISEHNRLYWYRQTLGQGPEFLTYFQNEAQLEKSRLLSDRFSAERPKGSFSTLEIQRTEQGDSAMYLCASSSSGVGRTEAFFGQGTRLTVV.

This clonotype was counted at least ten times. The rearrangement uses TRBV29-1 and TRBJ2-7, with TRBD1 identical over 8 bases. CDR1 is SQVTM and CDR2 is ANQGSEA in the germline V gene. J was trimmed by 3 bases and V by 4 bases; bases with no gene match: 8. This CDR3 has 14 residues. The CDR3 region is CSVVGTGASYEQYF. The CDR3 DNA sequence: TGCAGCGTTGTAGGGACAGGAGCAAGCTACGAGCAGTACTTC.

This clonotype was detected a few times. V gene TRBV12-3 or TRBV12-4 combines with J gene TRBJ2-3; 8 bases fit TRBD1. The CDR3 is made up of 16 amino acids. V dropped 5 bases and J dropped 6; count of bases not matched to a gene: 13. Here the CDR3 DNA reads TGTGCCAGCAGTGTAACTGTGGACAGGGATAGGGATACGCAGTATTTT. Translating it yields CASSVTVDRDRDTQYF.

In this sample, this clonotype turned up once. This chain links TRBV20-1 with TRBJ1-1; the D gene is possibly TRBD1 (5 bases). The CDR3 loop spans 14 amino acids. Germline CDR1 is DFQATT and CDR2 is SNEGSKA (reference sequence). Trimming stripped 5 bases from V and 0 bases from J, with 13 bases between. The DNA for the CDR3 is TGCAGTGCTCCTTACAGGTACATGAACACTGAAGCTTTCTTT. It specifies CSAPYRYMNTEAFF.

The CDR3 coding sequence is TGTGCCAGCAGTACCTTAGGGGACAGGCAACGGCCCCAGCATTTT. It is translated as CASSTLGDRQRPQHF. The chain uses TRBV27 and TRBJ1-5, with 8 bases matching TRBD1. V shed 5 bases, J shed 9 bases, and the junction held 12 bases outside the gene matches. The CDR3 sequence is 15 residues long. From germline, CDR1 is MNHEY and CDR2 SMNVEV (reference sequence).

The chain is built from TRBV28 and TRBJ2-7, with D perhaps TRBD1 (5 bases). The germline V and J ends were trimmed by 7 bases and 2 bases, with 15 bases remaining between them. Germline V gene lookup returns CDR1 MDHEN and CDR2 SYDVKM. This CDR3 has 14 residues. The chain's CDR3 is CASKHTGSAYEQYF. The CDR3 DNA reads TGTGCCAGCAAGCACACAGGAAGCGCCTACGAGCAGTACTTC. Based on the CDR3 plus reference TRBV28 and TRBJ2-7, the full variable domain is DVKVTQSSRYLVKRTGEKVFLECVQDMDHENMFWYRQDPGLGLRLIYFSYDVKMKEKGDIPEGYSVSREKKERFSLILESASTNQTSMYLCASKHTGSAYEQYFGPGTRLTVT.

This clonotype was recorded at least ten times. The J gene is TRBJ2-5, the V gene TRBV29-1; D not resolved. CDR1 and CDR2 (germline): SQVTM, ANQGSEA. CDR3 length equals 13 residues. V gave up 1 base and J gave up 2 bases, with 8 bases separating them. CDR3 region: CSVEVRQQETQYF. The CDR3 DNA is TGCAGCGTTGAAGTACGGCAGCAAGAGACCCAGTACTTC.

This clonotype was seen more than once but under ten times. The CDR3 reads CASSYSGPASGANVLTF. DNA of the CDR3: TGTGCCAGCAGTTACTCGGGACCGGCTTCTGGGGCCAACGTCCTGACTTTC. The chain links TRBV6-5 to TRBJ2-6, with D tentatively TRBD1 or TRBD2 (5 bases each). This CDR3 is built from 17 residues. Germline CDR1 is MNHEY and CDR2 is SVGAGI. The V gene lost 0 bases and the J gene lost 1 base, with 10 bases spanning the gap.

A note on this clonotype: Sequence at one end of the junction differs from germline and may be a read error. In nucleotides, the CDR3 is TGCGCCAGCAGCCGCATCTCCAACAATGAGCAGTTCTTC. Translated, it gives CASSRISNNEQFF. The chain links TRBV5-1 to TRBJ2-1; D not resolved. The germline V gene has CDR1 SGHRS and CDR2 YFSETQ. This CDR3 contains 13 residues.

Only a few counts were recorded for this clonotype. The chain couples TRBV29-1 to TRBJ2-7, with 9 bases aligning to TRBD1. Germline loops: CDR1 SQVTM, CDR2 ANQGSEA. The CDR3 consists of 13 residues. V trimming: 7 bases; J trimming: 3 bases; junction bases outside the gene matches: 7. The CDR3: CSGRTGDDYEQYF. The CDR3 DNA follows: TGCAGCGGGCGGACAGGGGACGACTACGAGCAGTACTTC.

V usage is TRBV14 and J usage is TRBJ2-1, with 10 positions matching TRBD2. J was trimmed by 4 bases and V by 0 bases; bases with no gene match: 3. This CDR3 is built from 16 residues. Germline-derived CDR1 and CDR2 are SGHDN and FVKESK. CDR3 coding DNA: TGTGCCAGCAGCCAAGATCGGACTAGCGGTTACAATGAGCAGTTCTTC. This gives the protein CASSQDRTSGYNEQFF.

The chain links TRBV4-3 to TRBJ1-1; TRBD1 matches 8 bases. The CDR3 contains 17 residues. The ends lost 2 bases at V and 1 base at J; junction bases unmatched: 9. The germline gives CDR1 LGHNA, CDR2 YSLEER. CDR3 loop: CASSQINGTGENTEAFF. CDR3 nucleotide sequence: TGCGCCAGCAGCCAAATAAACGGGACAGGAGAGAACACTGAAGCTTTCTTT.

This chain connects TRBV9 to TRBJ1-5; 8 positions agree with TRBD1. Germline loops: CDR1 SGDLS, CDR2 YYNGEE. After removal of 0 bases from V and 6 bases from J, the junction contained 2 bases not matched to a gene. There are 14 residues in the CDR3. As DNA, the CDR3 is TGTGCCAGCAGCGTAGGAACAGGGGGTCAGCCCCAGCATTTT. This translates into CASSVGTGGQPQHF.